The 30 T cell receptor beta chains in this list originate from one sample, sequenced in a study of CD8+ T cells in alopecia areata. Extracted RNA was reverse transcribed, and the resulting cDNA served as sequencing template. The assay was immunoSEQ multiplex PCR, and TCRdb's table has in-frame clones only and misses some. The sample records 55,000 to 75,000 clones, about 44% being singletons. Sequenced here: CD8+ T cells sorted from blood, sampled at week 0. All receptors derive from a human donor with alopecia areata.

This clone was counted only a few times. The V and J genes are TRBV11-2 and TRBJ2-7; TRBD2 is a possible D gene (5 bases). The CDR3 has 12 residues. Trimming shortened V by 4 bases and J by 7 bases, and 11 bases separated the two germline ends. The V gene's germline CDR1 is SGHAT and CDR2 FQNNGV. The CDR3 spells CASSWETAEQYF. CDR3 nucleotides: TGTGCCAGCAGCTGGGAGACGGCAGAGCAGTACTTC.

J is TRBJ2-7 and V is TRBV19; 9 bases map to TRBD2. Trimming took 8 bases from V and 2 from J; bases not matched to a gene: 13. The CDR3 loop spans 16 amino acids. Germline values: CDR1 LNHDA, CDR2 SQIVND (reference sequence). DNA of the CDR3: TGTGCCAGTCGGGACCGGCGGGAGGGCCCCGCCTACGAGCAGTACTTC. Amino acid sequence: CASRDRREGPAYEQYF.

V usage is TRBV20-1 and J usage is TRBJ2-2; D is unresolved. CDR1 is DFQATT and CDR2 is SNEGSKA in the germline V gene (reference sequence). Trimming took off 5 bases at V and 8 bases at J, with 9 bases between the two ends. CDR3 length: 11 amino acids. CDR3 region: CSAPSPGELFF. CDR3 nucleotide sequence: TGCAGTGCTCCCTCCCCAGGGGAGCTGTTTTTT.

The rearrangement uses TRBV7-8 and TRBJ2-3, with 7 bases identical to TRBD2. This CDR3 spans 14 amino acids. Germline CDR1 reads SGHVS; CDR2 reads FQNEAQ. Unmatched junction bases numbered 6, after V lost 4 bases and J lost 5 bases. CDR3 sequence: CASSSVGGRDTQYF. Here the CDR3 DNA reads TGTGCCAGCAGCTCGGTGGGCGGGAGAGATACGCAGTATTTT.

The V gene is TRBV29-1, the J gene TRBJ2-1; TRBD2 agrees at 9 bases. The CDR3 contains 13 residues. V shed 8 bases and J 4 bases; nucleotides not matched to a gene: 6. Germline loops: CDR1 SQVTM, CDR2 ANQGSEA. The CDR3 DNA reads as TGCAGCCAGCTAGCGGGGACTTACAATGAGCAGTTCTTC. It codes for CSQLAGTYNEQFF.

Only a few counts were recorded for this clone. The chain combines TRBV29-1 with TRBJ2-3; D ambiguous. V was clipped by 7 bases and J by 0 bases, with 11 bases between them. The length of the CDR3 is 13 residues. The germline gives CDR1 SQVTM, CDR2 ANQGSEA. Written as DNA, the CDR3 is TGCAGCGGTGTTGGTGGTAGCACAGATACGCAGTATTTT. Its translation: CSGVGGSTDTQYF.

This chain connects TRBV7-9 to TRBJ1-2; D perhaps matches TRBD1 (5 bases). Germline V lookup: CDR1 SEHNR, CDR2 FQNEAQ (reference sequence). CDR3 size: 14 residues. The V and J ends lost 2 bases and 8 bases respectively, with 15 bases between them. The chain's CDR3 is CASSLQGPLEGYTF. CDR3 DNA sequence: TGTGCCAGCAGCTTACAGGGTCCGCTGGAAGGCTACACCTTC.

CDR3 sequence: CASSLIGASYEQYF. The CDR3 bases are TGTGCCAGCAGTTTAATAGGGGCCTCCTACGAGCAGTACTTC. This chain uses TRBV27 with TRBJ2-7; TRBD1 might be the D (5 bases). Trimming cost V 2 bases and J 0 bases, with 8 bases left between them. Germline V gives CDR1 MNHEY, CDR2 SMNVEV (reference sequence). The CDR3 consists of 14 residues.

This clone has more than one count but fewer than ten. V and J are TRBV29-1 and TRBJ2-2, with 12 positions matching TRBD2. Germline lookup yields CDR1 SQVTM and CDR2 ANQGSEA. CDR3 length: 16 residues. J lost 2 bases, V lost 3 bases, and 4 bases had no gene match. The CDR3 protein is CSVEMTSGRNTGELFF. DNA for the CDR3: TGCAGCGTTGAGATGACTAGCGGGAGAAACACCGGGGAGCTGTTTTTT.

This clone was counted a few times. The chain links TRBV7-2 to TRBJ1-5; D remains ambiguous. The CDR3 has 13 residues. Looked up from germline, CDR1 is SGHTA and CDR2 is FQGNSA. The V and J ends lost 1 base and 3 bases respectively, with 4 bases between them. The CDR3 loop is CASSLGVNQPQHF. DNA for the CDR3: TGTGCCAGCAGCTTAGGTGTCAATCAGCCCCAGCATTTT.

This clone was detected only a few times. The gene calls are TRBV6-6 and TRBJ1-2, with D possibly TRBD1 on 5 matching bases. Trimming stripped 7 bases from V and 2 bases from J, with 17 bases between. Germline V gene sequence: CDR1 MNHNY, CDR2 SVGAGI (reference sequence). The CDR3 spans 15 residues. For the CDR3, the DNA is TGTGCCAGCACCATTGGAGGGGAGGGGAACTATGGCTACACCTTC. This translates into CASTIGGEGNYGYTF.

The gene calls are TRBV7-9 and TRBJ2-1; no definite D call. V lost 1 base to trimming and J lost 8 bases, with 6 bases between them. Germline CDR1 and CDR2: SEHNR and FQNEAQ (reference sequence). This CDR3 contains 12 residues. The DNA of the CDR3 is TGTGCCAGCAGCTTAGAAGTTGATGAGCAGTTCTTC. Encoded protein: CASSLEVDEQFF.

The CDR3 is CSAWGRRGEQFF. CDR3 DNA: TGCAGCGCCTGGGGGAGAAGGGGTGAGCAGTTCTTC. J is TRBJ2-1 and V is TRBV29-1; D is perhaps TRBD1 or TRBD2 (5 bases each). Germline CDR1 SQVTM, CDR2 ANQGSEA. The V and J ends lost 7 bases and 9 bases respectively, with 16 bases between them. This CDR3 has 12 amino acids.

The chain links TRBV29-1 to TRBJ1-2; D might be TRBD1 (5 bases). Germline V CDR1 and CDR2: SQVTM, ANQGSEA. This CDR3 comprises 15 residues. Between the trimmed V and J ends, which lost 7 bases and 5 bases, there was a span of 23 bases. The chain's CDR3 is CSAHLSLRDGYGYTF. The CDR3 DNA is TGCAGCGCCCACCTCAGCCTCCGGGACGGGTATGGCTACACCTTC.

Details on this clone: Germline is not matched at one junction end, which may reflect a read error. The chain links TRBV4-1 to TRBJ2-7; 12 bases are shared with TRBD2. Germline V gives CDR1 MGHRA, CDR2 YSYEKL. This CDR3 is built from 16 residues. CDR3 sequence: CASSQGVTSGRNEASF. CDR3 DNA: TGCGCCAGCAGCCAAGGCGTGACTAGCGGGAGAAATGAAGCCTCCTTC.

The J gene is TRBJ2-7, the V gene TRBV5-6, with D hard to call. The ends were cut back, 2 bases at V and 5 bases at J, with 17 bases in the middle. The CDR3 runs 15 residues. Germline V gene lookup returns CDR1 SGHDT and CDR2 YYEEEE. The CDR3: CASSFATLATHEQYF. In DNA, the CDR3 is TGTGCCAGCAGCTTTGCCACCCTTGCAACCCACGAGCAGTACTTC. The complete variable domain, with remaining parts taken from reference TRBV5-6 and TRBJ2-7, reads DAGVTQSPTHLIKTRGQQVTLRCSPKSGHDTVSWYQQALGQGPQFIFQYYEEEERQRGNFPDRFSGHQFPNYSSELNVNALLLGDSALYLCASSFATLATHEQYFGPGTRLTVT.

The chain links TRBV29-1 to TRBJ2-2; D call uncertain. Germline values: CDR1 SQVTM, CDR2 ANQGSEA. The CDR3 has 13 residues. Trimming cost V 7 bases and J 5 bases, with 14 bases left between them. CDR3: CSAVGSGTGELFF. DNA for the CDR3: TGCAGCGCCGTGGGCAGTGGAACCGGGGAGCTGTTTTTT.

This clone was counted between two and nine times. The chain recombines TRBV6-1 with TRBJ2-1; D is undetermined. V lost 7 bases and J 3 bases, leaving 16 bases between the germline ends. The CDR3 runs to 15 residues. Germline CDR1 and CDR2: MNHNS and SASEGT. CDR3 protein: CASMRTETRYNEQFF. Written as DNA, the CDR3 is TGTGCCAGCATGAGAACAGAAACACGCTACAATGAGCAGTTCTTC.

This clone is categorized as medium-sized. This sequence joins TRBV5-1 and TRBJ2-7, with TRBD2 as a possible D gene (7 bases). This CDR3 has 17 residues. Between the trimmed V and J ends, which lost 1 base and 2 bases, there was a span of 19 bases. Germline V gene data show CDR1 as SGHRS and CDR2 as YFSETQ. The CDR3 reads CASSLLRDSGGAYEQYF. In nucleotides, the CDR3 is TGCGCCAGCAGCTTGTTACGGGACTCGGGGGGCGCCTACGAGCAGTACTTC.

The chain joins TRBV9 to TRBJ2-3; 8 bases match TRBD2. CDR1 is SGDLS and CDR2 is YYNGEE in the germline V gene. The trim removed 4 bases at V and 6 bases at J, leaving 10 bases unmatched. The CDR3 has 15 amino acids. CDR3 sequence reads: CASSLGTSLSDTQYF. CDR3 nucleotide sequence: TGTGCCAGCAGCTTGGGGACTAGTCTGTCGGATACGCAGTATTTT.

The chain is built from TRBV7-2 and TRBJ2-1; 8 bases line up with TRBD2. This CDR3 has 14 amino acids. The V segment lost 5 bases and the J segment 8 bases; nucleotides outside the gene matches: 8. Germline CDR1 is SGHTA and CDR2 is FQGNSA. In DNA, the CDR3 is TGTGCCAGCAGCCACCGGGAGGGCAGGTATGAGCAGTTCTTC. Its translation is CASSHREGRYEQFF.

The chain employs TRBV5-6 and TRBJ1-1; D gene ambiguous. The CDR3 consists of 15 residues. V dropped 4 bases and J dropped 4 bases, with 17 bases sitting between them. Per germline, CDR1 SGHDT and CDR2 YYEEEE. The CDR3 spells CASSRNGVGATEAFF. The DNA for the CDR3 is TGTGCCAGCAGCCGGAACGGGGTGGGCGCCACTGAAGCTTTCTTT.

The rearrangement uses TRBV11-2 and TRBJ2-7; D perhaps matches TRBD1 (6 bases). The germline V and J ends were trimmed by 6 bases and 6 bases, with 18 bases remaining between them. This CDR3 spans 14 amino acids. Germline V CDR1 and CDR2: SGHAT, FQNNGV. The CDR3 region has the DNA TGTGCCAGCAGAATTGCAGGGGATGTTGTCGAGCAGTACTTC. Protein product: CASRIAGDVVEQYF.

The genes are TRBV5-1 and TRBJ2-1; D uncertain. The CDR3 sequence is 12 residues long. Trimming shortened V by 2 bases and J by 7 bases, and 7 bases separated the two germline ends. The germline CDR1 and CDR2 sequences are SGHRS and YFSETQ. DNA for the CDR3: TGCGCCAGCAGCTTCAGTCAGAATGAGCAGTTCTTC. Amino acid sequence: CASSFSQNEQFF. The whole variable domain, filled in from reference TRBV5-1 and TRBJ2-1, reads KAGVTQTPRYLIKTRGQQVTLSCSPISGHRSVSWYQQTPGQGLQFLFEYFSETQRNKGNFPGRFSGRQFSNSRSEMNVSTLELGDSALYLCASSFSQNEQFFGPGTRLTVL.

This rearrangement joins TRBV7-9 to TRBJ2-2; TRBD1 agrees at 8 bases. CDR1 is SEHNR and CDR2 is FQNEAQ in the germline V gene (reference sequence). Trimming took 5 bases from V and 5 from J; bases not matched to a gene: 13. This CDR3 contains 17 residues. The CDR3 nucleotides read TGTGCCAGCAGCCGGACACGACAGGGGATAGGGACCGGGGAGCTGTTTTTT. This encodes CASSRTRQGIGTGELFF.

This clone turned up a few times. The CDR3 protein is CASKQGQETQYF. The CDR3 region has the DNA TGTGCCAGCAAACAGGGCCAAGAGACCCAGTACTTC. The chain employs TRBV6-1 and TRBJ2-5; D perhaps matches TRBD1 (6 bases). The V gene's germline CDR1 is MNHNS and CDR2 SASEGT. The CDR3 is 12 residues long. Trimming took 7 bases from V and 1 from J, leaving 7 bases between them.

The chain couples TRBV27 to TRBJ1-5; a possible D gene is TRBD1 (6 bases). Trimming cost V 1 base and J 6 bases, with 19 bases left between them. This CDR3 is 17 amino acids long. CDR1 and CDR2 (germline): MNHEY, SMNVEV (reference sequence). CDR3 sequence (DNA): TGTGCCAGCAGTTTATGGGGGCGAGGGGCGCAAGGTCAGCCCCAGCATTTT. Its protein product is CASSLWGRGAQGQPQHF.

CDR3 region: CASSQEWGLNTEAFF. CDR3 in DNA: TGCGCCAGCAGCCAAGAATGGGGGTTGAACACTGAAGCTTTCTTT. The chain employs TRBV4-1 and TRBJ1-1; tentative D call: TRBD1 (5 bases). V dropped 0 bases and J dropped 0 bases, with 8 bases sitting between them. In germline, CDR1 is MGHRA, CDR2 YSYEKL. CDR3 length: 15 residues.

The chain has TRBV28 and TRBJ1-2; 7 bases align to TRBD1. This CDR3 region has 14 residues. Germline V CDR1 and CDR2: MDHEN, SYDVKM. Trimming took 8 bases from V and 3 from J; bases not matched to a gene: 9. The CDR3 sequence: CASGDRAPDYGYTF. The DNA of the CDR3 is TGTGCCAGCGGCGACAGGGCCCCGGACTATGGCTACACCTTC.

The V call is TRBV9, the J call TRBJ1-1; TRBD1 aligns across 9 bases. J gave up 3 bases and V 4 bases, and 7 bases lay outside the gene matches. The germline V gene has CDR1 SGDLS and CDR2 YYNGEE. The CDR3 sequence is 15 residues long. The CDR3 is CASSPKGQGYTEAFF. CDR3 nucleotide sequence: TGTGCCAGCAGCCCTAAGGGACAGGGCTACACTGAAGCTTTCTTT. Variable domain in full (rest from reference TRBV9 and TRBJ1-1): DSGVTQTPKHLITATGQRVTLRCSPRSGDLSVYWYQQSLDQGLQFLIQYYNGEERAKGNILERFSAQQFPDLHSELNLSSLELGDSALYFCASSPKGQGYTEAFFGQGTRLTVV.